The entry below describes one T cell receptor (beta chain). The antigen is unknown. This entry belongs to a study of T cell responses to AZD1222 COVID-19 vaccine. Overall study results and limits: Clonal diversity was possibly underestimated, and the donors were mostly white British, with more females.

Produced via immunoSEQ multiplex PCR; TCRdb's table is partial and in-frame only. The sample holds 90,000 or so clones, approximately 90% seen once. CDR1 and CDR2 from the germline V gene are SGHTA and FQGNSA. V was shortened by 4 bases and J by 5 bases, with 14 bases between the two germline ends. The CDR3 is 14 amino acids. The sequence derives from an adult in good health. The chain couples TRBV7-2 to TRBJ2-5; perhaps TRBD2 as D (6 bases). The sample in question was peripheral blood, obtained on day 0 of AZD1222 vaccination. The chain's CDR3 is CASSYGSRLETQYF. The CDR3, as DNA: TGTGCCAGCAGCTACGGGAGTAGGTTGGAGACCCAGTACTTC.